The present T cell receptor (beta chain) was sequenced within a study of T cell changes during pregnancy in multiple sclerosis. The CDR3 runs 14 residues. Trimming removed 1 base from V and 8 bases from J, with 13 bases in between. Germline assignment: CDR1 SGDLS and CDR2 YYNGEE. Method: immunoSEQ multiplex PCR; TCRdb's copy keeps in-frame clones and lacks some. This sample has around 99,000 clones, with roughly 92% found just once. The source was peripheral blood, collected in the first trimester of pregnancy. This TCR was sampled from a female donor with multiple sclerosis, enrolled in a pregnancy study. This rearrangement joins TRBV9 to TRBJ1-5, with a tentative D call TRBD1 (5 bases). CDR3 sequence reads: CASSVWGGDEPQHF. Here the CDR3 DNA reads TGTGCCAGCAGCGTATGGGGAGGGGACGAGCCCCAGCATTTT.